These 14 T cell receptor beta chains originate from one sample sequenced in a study of CXCR3-negative and CXCR3-positive naive CD8 T cells. The authors prepared UMI-labeled TRB cDNA libraries by 5' RACE. TCRdb reanalyzed the 5' RACE reads and collapses them to one entry per CDR3 protein, without DNA. Its listing shows roughly 100,000 distinct CDR3 sequences. The material sequenced was naive CXCR3- CD8+ T cells from blood. Stated subset: CD45RO-CCR7+CD27+CD95- naive CD8+ T cells lacking CXCR3 (TNR3-). The receptor set was obtained from a human donor in good health. Some clones in this sample may be carry-over from other donors' samples.

The V and J genes are TRBV2 and TRBJ2-7; TCRdb lists TRBD1, though no DNA is available to test this call. The germline V gene encodes CDR1 SNHLY and CDR2 FYNNEI. This CDR3 has 15 amino acids. The CDR3 is CAHDIQGRGSYEQYF.

This chain uses TRBV29-1 with TRBJ2-4; lacking DNA, the TRBD2 call made by TCRdb goes unchecked. Germline V gene sequence: CDR1 SQVTM, CDR2 ANQGSEA. The CDR3 totals 13 residues. The CDR3 region is CSVGQVSGNIQYF.

The J gene is TRBJ1-2, the V gene TRBV5-5. From germline, CDR1 is SGHKS and CDR2 YYEKEE (reference sequence). This CDR3 is 16 amino acids long. The CDR3 sequence: CASSLEPMTDYYGYTF.

This rearrangement joins TRBV6-2 or TRBV6-3 to TRBJ2-1; TCRdb selects TRBD2, and the lack of DNA leaves this call unchecked. There are 14 residues in the CDR3. CDR1 MNHEY and CDR2 SVGEGT come from the germline V gene. The CDR3 protein is CASSFGTSGYEQFF.

J is TRBJ2-7 and V is TRBV12-3 or TRBV12-4; TCRdb proposes TRBD1, but this gene call is untestable without DNA. This CDR3 contains 12 residues. CDR3 amino acids: CASRSTGDEQYF.

The rearrangement joins TRBV13 to TRBJ2-1. The CDR3 length is 13 residues. Germline CDR1 and CDR2: PRHDT and FYEKMQ (reference sequence). The CDR3 protein is CASSSNEYNEQFF. The complete variable domain, with remaining parts taken from reference TRBV13 and TRBJ2-1, reads AAGVIQSPRHLIKEKRETATLKCYPIPRHDTVYWYQQGPGQDPQFLISFYEKMQSDKGSIPDRFSAQQFSDYHSELNMSSLELGDSALYFCASSSNEYNEQFFGPGTRLTVL.

V gene TRBV2 combines with J gene TRBJ1-4. Germline V gene sequence: CDR1 SNHLY, CDR2 FYNNEI. The CDR3 extends over 15 amino acids. The CDR3 protein is CASREDADLNEKLFF.

The chain employs TRBV7-2 and TRBJ1-2; TCRdb's D call of TRBD1 is untestable without DNA. The CDR3 totals 15 residues. Per the germline V gene, CDR1 is SGHTA and CDR2 is FQGNSA. The CDR3 loop reads CASSLEAGDWYGYTF.

This chain connects TRBV6-5 to TRBJ2-1. The CDR3 has 18 amino acids. Germline V gives CDR1 MNHEY, CDR2 SVGAGI. Here the CDR3 reads CASSTKFKIPIGYNEQFF.

The chain has TRBV11-2 and TRBJ2-5; TCRdb designates TRBD1, a call that cannot be tested without DNA. The CDR3 runs to 16 residues. The germline CDR1 and CDR2 sequences are SGHAT and FQNNGV. This CDR3 reads CASSAARGAAEETQYF. Complete variable domain (other parts from reference TRBV11-2 and TRBJ2-5): EAGVAQSPRYKIIEKRQSVAFWCNPISGHATLYWYQQILGQGPKLLIQFQNNGVVDDSQLPKDRFSAERLKGVDSTLKIQPAKLEDSAVYLCASSAARGAAEETQYFGPGTRLLVL.

The rearrangement uses TRBV5-5 and TRBJ2-1; the D call of TRBD2 rests on TCRdb alone, since no DNA is present to check it. The CDR3 sequence is 15 residues long. Germline V lookup: CDR1 SGHKS, CDR2 YYEKEE (reference sequence). The CDR3 is CASSHLWVAGNEQFF. The full variable domain, rest sourced from reference TRBV5-5 and TRBJ2-1, is DAGVTQSPTHLIKTRGQQVTLRCSPISGHKSVSWYQQVLGQGPQFIFQYYEKEERGRGNFPDRFSARQFPNYSSELNVNALLLGDSALYLCASSHLWVAGNEQFFGPGTRLTVL.

The chain recombines TRBV12-3 or TRBV12-4 with TRBJ1-5; checking the TCRdb D call of TRBD1 is not possible without DNA. This CDR3 comprises 15 residues. CDR3: CASSLGGGGDQPQHF.

The chain couples TRBV6-2 or TRBV6-3 to TRBJ2-7. Germline CDR1 reads MNHEY; CDR2 reads SVGEGT. The CDR3 totals 12 residues. This CDR3 is CASSQFSYEQYF.

The chain uses TRBV29-1 and TRBJ1-2; TCRdb's assignment of TRBD1 cannot be checked, as there is no DNA. Per germline, CDR1 SQVTM and CDR2 ANQGSEA. This CDR3 is built from 13 residues. CDR3 amino acids: CSVEEGGYNSYTF.